The sequence of this T cell receptor gamma chain was determined in a study of Vγ9Vδ2 T cells in congenital toxoplasmosis (dated by TCRdb to about 2021). General notes on the study: To diagnose congenital toxoplasmosis, IgG, IgM and IgA serology, Western blot and an in-house interferon-gamma release assay were used. Gamma and delta chain CDR3 repertoires of sorted blood gammadelta T cells were compared between congenitally T. gondii-infected and uninfected infants. Repertoires were sequenced from infants at 2 months after birth and at 1 year of age. TCR sequencing covered about 5 infected and 10 uninfected infants at 2 months, plus 3 infected and 4 uninfected infants at 1 year. Overall study results and their limits: Repertoire differences between infected and uninfected infants were less clear at 1 year of age than at 2 months. Both infected and uninfected infants showed a high prevalence of a public TRGV9 clonotype. At 2 months, TRGV9 and TRDV2 CDR3s of infected infants appeared to carry fewer N additions than uninfected infants, especially TRDV2-TRDJ1 sequences. Among approximately 2-month-old infants, germline-encoded fetal-type TRDV2 CDR3 sequences seemed to show up more often in infected than in uninfected infants, which suggests an in utero expansion footprint. Two months was the earliest age with enough suitable sample material for TCR repertoire analysis, so newborn repertoires were not sequenced.

This clone was seen a handful of times. Its target antigen remains unknown. The protein in TCRdb stems from a much larger clone and differs at residue 13 from this DNA's translation, likely a read error; here the protein is translated from the DNA. cDNA was generated in one tube by template-switch reverse transcription with TRGC- and TRDC-specific primers, using SuperScript II. The TRGC primer was designed so that it would bind both of the constant genes TRGC1 and TRGC2. Amplification of TRG and TRD was done with the KAPA Real-Time Library Amplification Kit, and AMPure XP beads were used for purification between steps. Index PCR with the Nextera XT Index Kit was used to attach the Illumina sequencing adapters. TRG and TRD amplicons were sequenced on an Illumina MiSeq with the V2 300 kit, giving 150 bp paired-end reads. In the paper's pipeline: Read quality was checked with FastQC version 0.11.8 before further analysis. Reads were aligned to GenBank TRG or TRD reference genes, and CDR3 sequences were built with MiXCR version 3.0.3. Default MiXCR settings were used, apart from assembling TRDD gene segments from 3 instead of 5 consecutive nucleotides. VDJtools version 1.2.1 calculated N additions, CDR3 length, J segment length and clonotype sharing between samples. CDR3 sequences that were out of frame or contained stop codons were removed from the analysis. Infant repertoires were compared for overlap with previously published fetal, cord blood and adult blood Vgamma9Vdelta2 repertoires. Public reads were reanalyzed in TCRdb with CATT, and rows carrying the same DNA were merged afterwards. What appears here as the V and J calls and clone size reflects TCRdb's work, not the paper's. For this sample the table gives over 150 gamma-chain clones, of which roughly 5.4% were detected only once. Jointly, the top ten make up about 70% of the sample.

The same treatment, consisting of spiramycin and/or pyrimethamine plus sulfadiazine plus folinic acid, was given to the mothers of both infected and uninfected infants. Every infant, whether infected or uninfected, was delivered at term after more than 37 weeks of gestation. Around 1 mL of blood was processed into PBMCs by Lymphoprep gradient centrifugation, then cryopreserved in liquid nitrogen and shipped to Belgium. After thawing, the PBMCs were labeled with Zombie NIR viability dye and stained with antibodies against CD3, TCR gammadelta, Vgamma9 and Vdelta2. Sorting of CD3+ TCRgammadelta+ T cells was performed on a FACSAria III, with a mean purity of about 98%. For each sample, RNA was extracted from around 9,300 sorted gammadelta T cells with the RNeasy Micro Kit. Each infant was born to a mother who had been enrolled with a primary T. gondii infection during pregnancy. The infants' peripheral blood was drawn at an outpatient microbiology and virology center located in Pavia, Italy.

Via the germline V gene (reference sequence), CDR1 is GITISATS and CDR2 ISYDGTV. Taken from cysteine to phenylalanine, the CDR3 has 16 residues. The only DNA kept is the CDR3, 48 bases in frame from the first base. The V and J segments used are TRGV9 and TRGJP. The TCR sequence derives from a child under 10 years old born to a mother with Toxoplasma gondii infection during pregnancy, either congenitally infected or uninfected (not recorded which). The sequencing sample was made of gamma-delta T cells from blood. The DNA reads TGTGCCTTGTGGGAGAAGCAAGAGTTGGGCAAAAAAAGCAAGGTATTT. The translation is CALWEKQELGKKSKVF.